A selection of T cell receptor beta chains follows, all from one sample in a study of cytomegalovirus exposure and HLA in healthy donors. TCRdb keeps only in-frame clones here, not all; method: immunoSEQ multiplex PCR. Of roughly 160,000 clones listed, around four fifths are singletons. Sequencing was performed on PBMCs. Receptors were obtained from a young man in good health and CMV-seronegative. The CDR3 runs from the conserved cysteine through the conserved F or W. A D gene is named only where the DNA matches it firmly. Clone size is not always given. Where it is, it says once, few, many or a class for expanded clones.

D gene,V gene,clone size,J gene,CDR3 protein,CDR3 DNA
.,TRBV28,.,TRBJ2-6,CASSFDRAGANVLTF,TGTGCCAGCAGTTTCGACAGAGCTGGGGCCAACGTCCTGACTTTC
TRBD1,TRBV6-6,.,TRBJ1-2,CASSYSGTGTYGYTF,TGTGCCAGCAGTTACTCTGGGACAGGGACCTATGGCTACACCTTC
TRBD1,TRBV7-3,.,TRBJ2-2,CASSGQALTNTGELFF,TGTGCCAGCAGCGGACAGGCCCTGACGAACACCGGGGAGCTGTTTTTT
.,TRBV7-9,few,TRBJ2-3,CASSAGSTVPSNTDTQYF,TGTGCCAGCAGCGCCGGATCGACAGTCCCTTCTAACACAGATACGCAGTATTTT
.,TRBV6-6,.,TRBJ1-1,CASSNIKQAFF,TGTGCCAGCAGCAACATAAAACAAGCTTTCTTT
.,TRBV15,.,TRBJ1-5,CATSRDLRGGGNQPQHF,TGTGCCACCAGCAGAGATCTTAGGGGAGGGGGCAATCAGCCCCAGCATTTT
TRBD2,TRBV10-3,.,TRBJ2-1,CAIRLADYNEQFF,TGTGCCATCCGCCTAGCGGACTACAATGAGCAGTTCTTC
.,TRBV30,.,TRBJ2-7,CACRVRPYEQYF,TGTGCCTGTCGGGTCCGCCCCTACGAGCAGTACTTC
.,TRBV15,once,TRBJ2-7,CATWAGGTGYEQYF,TGTGCCACCTGGGCCGGCGGGACGGGTTACGAGCAGTACTTC
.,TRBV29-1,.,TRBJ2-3,CSLSGGTSTDTQYF,TGCAGCCTAAGTGGGGGCACTAGCACAGATACGCAGTATTTT
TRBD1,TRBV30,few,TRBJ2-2,CAWTPSRTGGETGELFF,TGTGCCTGGACCCCTTCCAGGACAGGGGGCGAAACCGGGGAGCTGTTTTTT
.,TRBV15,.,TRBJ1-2,CATSRGGRGYGYTF,TGTGCCACCAGCAGAGGAGGAAGGGGCTATGGCTACACCTTC
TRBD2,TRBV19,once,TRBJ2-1,CASSNPLTSGTGNEQFF,TGTGCCAGTAGTAACCCCCTGACTAGCGGGACTGGGAATGAGCAGTTCTTC
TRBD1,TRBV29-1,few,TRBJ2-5,CSVEDQAQGAGETQYF,TGCAGCGTTGAAGATCAGGCTCAGGGGGCTGGGGAGACCCAGTACTTC
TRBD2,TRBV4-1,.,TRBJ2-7,CASSQGLAASYEQYF,TGCGCCAGCAGCCAGGGACTAGCGGCTTCCTACGAGCAGTACTTC
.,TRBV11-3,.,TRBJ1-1,CASSLQENTEAFF,TGTGCCAGCAGCTTACAGGAGAACACTGAAGCTTTCTTT
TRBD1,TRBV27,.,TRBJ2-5,CASSPAGTVFSTQETQYF,TGTGCCAGCAGTCCCGCCGGGACAGTATTTTCCACCCAAGAGACCCAGTACTTC
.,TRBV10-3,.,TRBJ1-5,CAISESGGDQPQHF,TGTGCCATCAGTGAGTCTGGGGGCGATCAGCCCCAGCATTTT
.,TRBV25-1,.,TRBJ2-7,CASSGLALNEQYF,TGTGCCAGCAGTGGTCTAGCGTTGAACGAGCAGTACTTT
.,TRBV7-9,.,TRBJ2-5,CASSLSQGYSETQYF,TGTGCCAGCAGCTTGTCCCAGGGGTACAGCGAGACCCAGTACTTC
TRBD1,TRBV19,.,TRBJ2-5,CASSPWAGGGSETQYF,TGTGCCAGTAGTCCCTGGGCAGGGGGCGGGTCCGAGACCCAGTACTTC
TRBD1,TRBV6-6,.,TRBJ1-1,CASQGAPANTEAFF,TGTGCCAGTCAGGGGGCCCCGGCGAACACTGAAGCTTTCTTT
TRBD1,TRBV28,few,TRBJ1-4,CASSSPQGVGEKLFF,TGTGCCAGCAGCTCCCCCCAGGGGGTGGGGGAAAAACTGTTTTTT
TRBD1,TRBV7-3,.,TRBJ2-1,CASSPGQGGRNEQFF,TGTGCCAGCAGCCCTGGACAGGGGGGGAGGAATGAGCAGTTCTTC
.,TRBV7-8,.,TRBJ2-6,CASSQRSGPGANVLTF,TGTGCCAGCAGCCAAAGGTCAGGGCCTGGGGCCAACGTCCTGACTTTC
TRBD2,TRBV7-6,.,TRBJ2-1,CASSPGLAGGENEQFF,TGTGCCAGCAGCCCGGGACTAGCGGGAGGCGAGAATGAGCAGTTCTTC
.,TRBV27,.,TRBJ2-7,CASSKRQKDEQYF,TGTGCCAGCAGTAAACGACAGAAGGACGAGCAGTACTTC
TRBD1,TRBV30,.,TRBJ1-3,CAWSYPDRGLRAGNTIYF,TGTGCCTGGAGTTATCCGGACAGGGGGCTTCGCGCGGGAAACACCATATATTTT
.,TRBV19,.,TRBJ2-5,CASSIPQGTQETQYF,TGTGCCAGTAGTATCCCACAGGGTACCCAGGAGACCCAGTACTTC
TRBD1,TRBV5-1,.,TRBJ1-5,CASSPDGTGWVQPQHF,TGCGCCAGCAGCCCCGACGGGACAGGGTGGGTTCAGCCCCAGCATTTT
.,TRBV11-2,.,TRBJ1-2,CASSLGVGRGGANYGYTF,TGTGCCAGCAGCTTAGGGGTCGGTAGGGGAGGCGCCAACTATGGCTACACCTTC
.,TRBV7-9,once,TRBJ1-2,CASNAVGQSYYGYTF,TGTGCCAGCAACGCGGTCGGACAGAGCTACTATGGCTACACCTTC
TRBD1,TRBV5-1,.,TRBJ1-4,CASSLEADRVSHPNEKLFF,TGCGCCAGCAGCTTGGAGGCGGACAGGGTATCCCATCCTAATGAAAAACTGTTTTTT
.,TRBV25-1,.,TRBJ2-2,CASRGDTTGELFF,TGTGCCAGCAGGGGAGACACTACCGGGGAGCTGTTTTTT
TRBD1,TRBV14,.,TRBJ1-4,CASSQERQGAREKLFF,TGTGCCAGCAGCCAAGAAAGACAGGGGGCAAGAGAAAAACTGTTTTTT
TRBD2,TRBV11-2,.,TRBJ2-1,CASSLAASGVYNEQFF,TGTGCCAGCAGCTTAGCGGCTAGCGGGGTATACAATGAGCAGTTCTTC
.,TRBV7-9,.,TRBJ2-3,CASSLQGSSTDTQYF,TGTGCCAGCAGCTTACAGGGGTCTAGCACAGATACGCAGTATTTT
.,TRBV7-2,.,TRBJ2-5,CASAQLMETQYF,TGTGCCAGCGCTCAGTTGATGGAGACCCAGTACTTC
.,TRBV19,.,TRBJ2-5,CASSIDRAGAQETQYF,TGTGCCAGTAGTATAGATCGCGCGGGGGCCCAAGAGACCCAGTACTTC
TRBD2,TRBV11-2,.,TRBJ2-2,CASSLAMGSSGSLTGELFF,TGTGCCAGCAGCTTAGCCATGGGGTCTAGCGGGAGCCTCACCGGGGAGCTGTTTTTT
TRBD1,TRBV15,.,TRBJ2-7,CATSGGQGTYEQYF,TGTGCCACCAGCGGAGGACAGGGCACCTACGAGCAGTACTTC
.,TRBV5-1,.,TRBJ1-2,CASSPGTRNYGYTF,TGCGCCAGCAGCCCGGGGACAAGAAACTATGGCTACACCTTC
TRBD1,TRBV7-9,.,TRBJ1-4,CASSLVTGLGTNEKLFF,TGTGCCAGCAGCTTAGTGACAGGGCTGGGAACTAATGAAAAACTGTTTTTT
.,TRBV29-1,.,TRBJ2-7,CSVRLGETGYEQYF,TGCAGCGTTCGTCTTGGGGAGACAGGCTACGAGCAGTACTTC
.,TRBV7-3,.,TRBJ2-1,CASSPQGGGGANEQFF,TGTGCCAGCAGCCCGCAAGGGGGTGGGGGGGCCAATGAGCAGTTCTTC
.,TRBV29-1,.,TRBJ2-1,CSVEGQGYNEQFF,TGCAGCGTTGAAGGTCAGGGTTACAATGAGCAGTTCTTC
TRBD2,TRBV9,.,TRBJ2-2,CASSVKGTMYTGELFF,TGTGCCAGCAGCGTGAAAGGGACTATGTACACCGGGGAGCTGTTTTTT
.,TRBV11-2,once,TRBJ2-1,CASSLGGSSYEQFF,TGTGCCAGCAGCTTAGGAGGGTCATCCTATGAGCAGTTCTTC
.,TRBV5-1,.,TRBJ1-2,CASSLGQMDGYTF,TGCGCCAGCAGCTTGGGACAAATGGATGGCTACACCTTC
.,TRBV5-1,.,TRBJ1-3,CASSGLSGGGNTIYF,TGCGCCAGCAGTGGACTCTCCGGGGGAGGAAACACCATATATTTT
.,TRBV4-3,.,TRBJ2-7,CASSPDAGGGFYEQYF,TGCGCCAGCAGCCCTGACGCGGGTGGGGGGTTCTACGAGCAGTACTTC
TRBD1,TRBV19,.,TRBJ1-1,CASSRAGTGVDTEAFF,TGTGCCAGTAGTAGAGCCGGGACAGGAGTTGACACTGAAGCTTTCTTT
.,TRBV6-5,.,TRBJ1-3,CASSYTRLSGNTIYF,TGTGCCAGCAGTTACACACGCCTCTCTGGAAACACCATATATTTT